A selection of T cell receptor beta chains follows, all from one sample in a study of T-cell memory formation after mild COVID-19. TCRdb recomputed calls from the 5' RACE reads with MiXCR, one row per CDR3 protein. The repertoire holds 250,000 to 300,000 distinct CDR3 sequences, less than 9.5% seen once, with about 20% in the top ten. The sample was PBMCs or a T cell subset sorted from them (not recorded which). Receptor source: a man aged 18 to 30 who had mild COVID-19 (a few samples of this study predate the infection). Cell type and time point are not known. The CDR3 runs from the conserved cysteine through the conserved F or W. Fields, in order: CDR3 DNA, CDR3 protein, V gene, clone size, J gene, D gene. D genes are given only for firm matches. The listing skips clone size in some rows; elsewhere it reads once, few, many or a size class.

CDR3 DNA: TGTGCCAGCAGGGGGGGAGGACAGAGCTCCTACAATGAGCAGTTCTTC
CDR3 protein: CASRGGGQSSYNEQFF
V gene: TRBV21-1
clone size: few
J gene: TRBJ2-1
D gene: NA

CDR3 DNA: TGTGCCAGCAGCTTAGGTCGCATCGGGGGGGTCACCGGGGAGCTGTTTTTT
CDR3 protein: CASSLGRIGGVTGELFF
V gene: TRBV7-6
clone size: NA
J gene: TRBJ2-2
D gene: TRBD2

CDR3 DNA: TGTGCCAGCAGCTTGCCTCAGAACCCAGATACGCAGTATTTT
CDR3 protein: CASSLPQNPDTQYF
V gene: TRBV5-4
clone size: few
J gene: TRBJ2-3
D gene: NA

CDR3 DNA: TGCGCCAGCAGCCCAGGGGTGGTTTACTATGGCTACACCTTC
CDR3 protein: CASSPGVVYYGYTF
V gene: TRBV5-1
clone size: few
J gene: TRBJ1-2
D gene: NA

CDR3 DNA: TGCGCCAGCAGCTCGATAAGTTATAATTCACCCCTCCACTTT
CDR3 protein: CASSSISYNSPLHF
V gene: TRBV5-1
clone size: NA
J gene: TRBJ1-6
D gene: NA

CDR3 DNA: TGTGCCAGCAGACACGACACTACCCTTGAAAAACTGTTTTTT
CDR3 protein: CASRHDTTLEKLFF
V gene: TRBV28
clone size: NA
J gene: TRBJ1-4
D gene: NA

CDR3 DNA: TGTGCCACCAGTGATTCATCGGGGGCGGGCGAGCAGTACTTC
CDR3 protein: CATSDSSGAGEQYF
V gene: TRBV24-1
clone size: many
J gene: TRBJ2-7
D gene: NA

CDR3 DNA: TGTGCCAGCAGCGTTAGGGGGATCGAAGCTAACTATGGCTACACCTTC
CDR3 protein: CASSVRGIEANYGYTF
V gene: TRBV13
clone size: NA
J gene: TRBJ1-2
D gene: NA

CDR3 DNA: TGTGCCACCAGCTTTTGGCGGGGGGGGAACACCGGGGAGCTGTTTTTT
CDR3 protein: CATSFWRGGNTGELFF
V gene: TRBV15
clone size: few
J gene: TRBJ2-2
D gene: TRBD2

CDR3 DNA: TGTGCCAGCGGGGGGGCCTCACGCACAGATACGCAGTATTTT
CDR3 protein: CASGGASRTDTQYF
V gene: TRBV2
clone size: NA
J gene: TRBJ2-3
D gene: NA

CDR3 DNA: TGTGCCAGCAGCTTAGGGGCATCCCTAGAGCAGTTCTTC
CDR3 protein: CASSLGASLEQFF
V gene: TRBV11-3
clone size: NA
J gene: TRBJ2-1
D gene: NA

CDR3 DNA: TGTGCCAGCTCACCCGCCACCTACGAGCAGTACTTC
CDR3 protein: CASSPATYEQYF
V gene: TRBV18
clone size: NA
J gene: TRBJ2-7
D gene: NA

CDR3 DNA: TGCAGCGTTACAGGGGCCACCGGGGAGCTGTTTTTT
CDR3 protein: CSVTGATGELFF
V gene: TRBV29-1
clone size: few
J gene: TRBJ2-2
D gene: TRBD1

CDR3 DNA: TGCGCCAGCAGCTTGGGGCCAGGGGGTGATACGCAGTATTTT
CDR3 protein: CASSLGPGGDTQYF
V gene: TRBV5-1
clone size: NA
J gene: TRBJ2-3
D gene: TRBD1

CDR3 DNA: TGTGCCAGCCGTGGCGAGGGGTGGGGAGGGAGGTACGAGCAGTACTTC
CDR3 protein: CASRGEGWGGRYEQYF
V gene: TRBV25-1
clone size: few
J gene: TRBJ2-7
D gene: TRBD2

CDR3 DNA: TGTGCCAGCAGCCCCGAGGGAAACACCATATATTTT
CDR3 protein: CASSPEGNTIYF
V gene: TRBV7-2
clone size: NA
J gene: TRBJ1-3
D gene: NA

CDR3 DNA: TGTGCCAGCAGCCGGACAGGGCCCTACGAGCAGTACTTC
CDR3 protein: CASSRTGPYEQYF
V gene: TRBV12-3/TRBV12-4
clone size: many
J gene: TRBJ2-7
D gene: TRBD1

CDR3 DNA: TGTGCCACCAGTGACCGGGACGGTAGCACTGAAGCTTTCTTT
CDR3 protein: CATSDRDGSTEAFF
V gene: TRBV24-1
clone size: NA
J gene: TRBJ1-1
D gene: NA

CDR3 DNA: TGCGCCAGCAGCCAAGAGTCTCGCACCATATATTTT
CDR3 protein: CASSQESRTIYF
V gene: TRBV4-3
clone size: few
J gene: TRBJ1-3
D gene: NA

CDR3 DNA: TGTGCCAGCAGTTACTCGACGGATATTAGCAATCAGCCCCAGCATTTT
CDR3 protein: CASSYSTDISNQPQHF
V gene: TRBV6-2/TRBV6-3
clone size: many
J gene: TRBJ1-5
D gene: NA

CDR3 DNA: TGTGCCAGCAGCCTTCAGGGGGTAATACAAGAGACCCAGTACTTC
CDR3 protein: CASSLQGVIQETQYF
V gene: TRBV7-2
clone size: NA
J gene: TRBJ2-5
D gene: TRBD1

CDR3 DNA: TGCGCCAGCAGCCTAGCATTGACTAGCGGGTTCACTAGCACAGATACGCAGTATTTT
CDR3 protein: CASSLALTSGFTSTDTQYF
V gene: TRBV4-3
clone size: NA
J gene: TRBJ2-3
D gene: TRBD2

CDR3 DNA: TGCGCCAGCAGCCAGGATTTTAGCGGGGGGCCGTACTATACGCAGTATTTT
CDR3 protein: CASSQDFSGGPYYTQYF
V gene: TRBV4-3
clone size: many
J gene: TRBJ2-3
D gene: TRBD2

CDR3 DNA: TGCGCCAGCAGCTTGGCCCCGGGAACAGATACGCAGTATTTT
CDR3 protein: CASSLAPGTDTQYF
V gene: TRBV5-1
clone size: many
J gene: TRBJ2-3
D gene: NA

CDR3 DNA: TGCGCCAGCAGCTTCGCGGGGGCCGTCACAGATACGCAGTATTTT
CDR3 protein: CASSFAGAVTDTQYF
V gene: TRBV5-1
clone size: NA
J gene: TRBJ2-3
D gene: NA

CDR3 DNA: TGCAGTGCTCAGAAGACTGGGGTAGGAAACATTCAGTACTTC
CDR3 protein: CSAQKTGVGNIQYF
V gene: TRBV20-1
clone size: many
J gene: TRBJ2-4
D gene: NA

CDR3 DNA: TGTGCCAGCAGCAGGGACTACGAGCAGTACTTC
CDR3 protein: CASSRDYEQYF
V gene: TRBV9
clone size: NA
J gene: TRBJ2-7
D gene: NA

CDR3 DNA: TGTGCCAGCAGTTACAGGGCGTCTGGCGATGAGCAGTTCTTC
CDR3 protein: CASSYRASGDEQFF
V gene: TRBV27
clone size: NA
J gene: TRBJ2-1
D gene: NA

CDR3 DNA: TGCGCCAGCAGCCGCTATTCAGGGGAGACCCAGTACTTC
CDR3 protein: CASSRYSGETQYF
V gene: TRBV4-3
clone size: NA
J gene: TRBJ2-5
D gene: NA

CDR3 DNA: TGTGCCAGCAGTTACTCTGGGGGAAAGGATGAAAAACTGTTTTTT
CDR3 protein: CASSYSGGKDEKLFF
V gene: TRBV6-6
clone size: few
J gene: TRBJ1-4
D gene: NA

CDR3 DNA: TGTGCCAGCCGCATGGGGCGGGAGACCCAGTACTTC
CDR3 protein: CASRMGRETQYF
V gene: TRBV7-9
clone size: few
J gene: TRBJ2-5
D gene: NA

CDR3 DNA: TGTGCCAGCAGTTTAGTCGAGCCAGGAAACACCATATATTTT
CDR3 protein: CASSLVEPGNTIYF
V gene: TRBV12-3/TRBV12-4
clone size: few
J gene: TRBJ1-3
D gene: NA

CDR3 DNA: TGTGCCAGCAGCTCCAACCTAGCGGGGTCCTACAATGAGCAGTTCTTC
CDR3 protein: CASSSNLAGSYNEQFF
V gene: TRBV11-2
clone size: NA
J gene: TRBJ2-1
D gene: TRBD2

CDR3 DNA: TGCGCCAGCAGCCAAGACTCCCGAGCGGGAAACACCATATATTTT
CDR3 protein: CASSQDSRAGNTIYF
V gene: TRBV4-3
clone size: few
J gene: TRBJ1-3
D gene: NA

CDR3 DNA: TGCGCCAGCAGTCCAGGGACGGTCATGGAGACCCAGTACTTC
CDR3 protein: CASSPGTVMETQYF
V gene: TRBV23-1
clone size: few
J gene: TRBJ2-5
D gene: NA

CDR3 DNA: TGTGCCAGCAGCCCCCGGCGGACGGAAGGAGCTTTCTTT
CDR3 protein: CASSPRRTEGAFF
V gene: TRBV6-1
clone size: NA
J gene: TRBJ1-1
D gene: NA

CDR3 DNA: TGTGCCAGCAGGGGTTTTGGGCCGAGGGGTCCAGATACGCAGTATTTT
CDR3 protein: CASRGFGPRGPDTQYF
V gene: TRBV12-3/TRBV12-4
clone size: many
J gene: TRBJ2-3
D gene: NA

CDR3 DNA: TGTGCCAGCAGCCTAGGACTAGCGGGCCACCAATTCCAAGAGACCCAGTACTTC
CDR3 protein: CASSLGLAGHQFQETQYF
V gene: TRBV5-6
clone size: few
J gene: TRBJ2-5
D gene: TRBD2

CDR3 DNA: TGTGCCAGCAGCTTAGACAGGGAGTACACAGATACGCAGTATTTT
CDR3 protein: CASSLDREYTDTQYF
V gene: TRBV7-2
clone size: few
J gene: TRBJ2-3
D gene: NA

CDR3 DNA: TGTGCCAGCAGTGTAACAGGGGGCGGGTACGAGCAGTACTTC
CDR3 protein: CASSVTGGGYEQYF
V gene: TRBV12-3/TRBV12-4
clone size: NA
J gene: TRBJ2-7
D gene: TRBD1

CDR3 DNA: TGTGCCAGCAGGGGGCAATCAGATACGCAGTATTTT
CDR3 protein: CASRGQSDTQYF
V gene: TRBV7-2
clone size: many
J gene: TRBJ2-3
D gene: NA

CDR3 DNA: TGTGCCAGCTCACCACTAGCGGGTCTTGGGGAATATTACAATGAGCAGTTCTTC
CDR3 protein: CASSPLAGLGEYYNEQFF
V gene: TRBV18
clone size: NA
J gene: TRBJ2-1
D gene: TRBD2

CDR3 DNA: TGTGCCAGCAGCGTCACAGGGTTTGGCACAGATACGCAGTATTTT
CDR3 protein: CASSVTGFGTDTQYF
V gene: TRBV7-3
clone size: NA
J gene: TRBJ2-3
D gene: NA